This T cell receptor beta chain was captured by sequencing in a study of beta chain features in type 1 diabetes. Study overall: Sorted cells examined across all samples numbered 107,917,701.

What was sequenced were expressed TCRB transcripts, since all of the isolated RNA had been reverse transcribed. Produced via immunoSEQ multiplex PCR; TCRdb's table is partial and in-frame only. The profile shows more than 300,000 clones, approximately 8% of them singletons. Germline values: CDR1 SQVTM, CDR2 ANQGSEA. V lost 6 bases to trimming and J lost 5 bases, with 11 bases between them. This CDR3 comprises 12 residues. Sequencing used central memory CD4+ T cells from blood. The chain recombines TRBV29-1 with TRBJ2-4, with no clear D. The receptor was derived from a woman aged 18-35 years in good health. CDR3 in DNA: TGCAGCGTCCCCGGGCCCGAAAACATTCAGTACTTC. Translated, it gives CSVPGPENIQYF.